These 18 T cell receptor beta chains originate from one sample sequenced in a study of blood T cell repertoires in COVID-19. Sequencing used immunoSEQ multiplex PCR; TCRdb keeps in-frame clones, though not all of them. This repertoire shows 200,000 to 250,000 clones, about 91% found once; its top ten account for 1.5%. The sample taken for sequencing was peripheral blood. These receptors were obtained from a man between 18 and 29 years old with active or convalescent COVID-19.

This clone appeared once. This chain joins TRBV10-3 and TRBJ2-5; 11 nucleotides line up with TRBD2. The CDR3 totals 18 residues. With V trimmed by 8 bases and J by 2 bases, 16 bases remained unmatched. Germline loops: CDR1 ENHRY, CDR2 SYGVKD. This CDR3 reads CAIWAGTSGHPAQETQYF. The CDR3 region has the DNA TGTGCCATCTGGGCCGGGACTAGCGGACATCCCGCTCAAGAGACCCAGTACTTC.

The chain employs TRBV3-1 (or the pseudogene TRBV3-2) and TRBJ2-6, with 9 positions matching TRBD2. CDR1 is LGHDT, CDR2 YNNKEL, per germline (reference sequence). V gave up 2 bases and J gave up 0 bases; unmatched junction bases: 11. The length of the CDR3 is 20 residues. The CDR3 loop is CASSQFLAGLVSSGANVLTF. The CDR3 bases are TGTGCCAGCAGCCAATTCCTAGCGGGGCTTGTGTCCTCTGGGGCCAACGTCCTGACTTTC.

The CDR3 DNA reads TGTGCTAGTGGAGTGACAGGGGCGTATGGCTACACCTTC. Translating gives CASGVTGAYGYTF. The chain joins TRBV12-5 to TRBJ1-2; TRBD1 matches at 8 bases. CDR3 length equals 13 residues. CDR1 is LGHNT and CDR2 is FRNRAP in the germline V gene. Trimming at V came to 6 bases and at J to 5 bases, leaving 5 bases not matched to a gene.

V is TRBV3-1 (or the pseudogene TRBV3-2) and J is TRBJ1-5, with unresolved D. V gave up 4 bases and J gave up 2 bases, with 9 bases separating them. The CDR3 is 14 amino acids. CDR1 and CDR2 (germline): LGHDT, YNNKEL (reference sequence). The CDR3 DNA sequence: TGTGCCAGCAGCCCCAACAGAGGCAATCAGCCCCAGCATTTT. It specifies CASSPNRGNQPQHF.

The CDR3 loop is CASSLGQGAYGYTF. The CDR3 nucleotides are TGTGCCAGCAGCTTGGGACAGGGGGCCTATGGCTACACCTTC. The V call is TRBV7-3, the J call TRBJ1-2, with TRBD1 identical over 12 bases. The trim removed 3 bases at V and 4 bases at J, leaving 0 bases unmatched. Germline CDR1 and CDR2: SGHTA and FQGTGA. This CDR3 spans 14 amino acids. Full variable domain (rest looked up from reference TRBV7-3 and TRBJ1-2): GAGVSQTPSNKVTEKGKYVELRCDPISGHTALYWYRQSLGQGPEFLIYFQGTGAADDSGLPNDRFFAVRPEGSVSTLKIQRTERGDSAVYLCASSLGQGAYGYTFGSGTRLTVV.

On this clone: This CDR3 is also generated by other DNA sequences in the sample. Written as DNA, the CDR3 is TGTGCCAGTAGTATAAGTTCGGGGAACTATGGCTACACCTTC. Its translation: CASSISSGNYGYTF. The chain has TRBV19 and TRBJ1-2, with D hard to call. Germline loops: CDR1 LNHDA, CDR2 SQIVND (reference sequence). The CDR3 is made up of 14 amino acids. With 2 bases removed from V and 2 bases from J, the gap between germline ends came to 9 bases.

V is TRBV27 and J is TRBJ1-1; D is uncertain. The germline V gene has CDR1 MNHEY and CDR2 SMNVEV (reference sequence). This CDR3 contains 13 residues. The V gene lost 0 bases and the J gene lost 5 bases, with 7 bases spanning the gap. The CDR3: CASSLSPGTEAFF. CDR3 nucleotides: TGTGCCAGCAGTTTATCACCGGGGACTGAAGCTTTCTTT.

The chain joins TRBV5-1 to TRBJ1-1; D is unresolved. The CDR3 runs to 17 residues. From germline, CDR1 is SGHRS and CDR2 YFSETQ. Trimming took off 4 bases at V and 0 bases at J, with 19 bases between the two ends. This chain's CDR3 is CASSPRRFASMNTEAFF. The CDR3, as DNA: TGCGCCAGCAGCCCCCGGAGGTTCGCTAGTATGAACACTGAAGCTTTCTTT.

As DNA, the CDR3 is TGTGCCAGCAGTTTATATATGGGGGCCACTGAAGCTTTCTTT. Its translation is CASSLYMGATEAFF. The chain carries TRBV27 and TRBJ1-1; tentatively, D is TRBD1 (6 bases). V lost 1 base and J 4 bases, leaving 10 bases between the germline ends. The CDR3 length is 14 residues. Germline values: CDR1 MNHEY, CDR2 SMNVEV (reference sequence).

V gene TRBV5-4 combines with J gene TRBJ1-3; TRBD1 matches at 7 bases. V shed 4 bases, J shed 3 bases, and the junction held 10 bases outside the gene matches. Germline loops: CDR1 SGHNT, CDR2 YYREEE (reference sequence). The length of the CDR3 is 16 residues. In DNA, the CDR3 is TGTGCCAGCAGCGGGAACAGGGGTGAGGGTGGAAACACCATATATTTT. Translated, it gives CASSGNRGEGGNTIYF.

This clone appeared a single time. This sequence joins TRBV27 and TRBJ1-6, with 8 bases that match TRBD1. V shed 2 bases, J shed 5 bases, and the junction held 5 bases outside the gene matches. Germline V gene data show CDR1 as MNHEY and CDR2 as SMNVEV (reference sequence). There are 16 residues in the CDR3. This chain's CDR3 is CASSLGGQGNNSPLHF. The CDR3 region has the DNA TGTGCCAGCAGTTTAGGAGGACAGGGTAATAATTCACCCCTCCACTTT.

This clone occurred a few times. This rearrangement joins TRBV28 to TRBJ2-1; TRBD1 might be the D (5 bases). In germline, CDR1 is MDHEN, CDR2 SYDVKM. The CDR3 sequence is 15 residues long. V was clipped by 2 bases and J by 5 bases, with 13 bases between them. CDR3 sequence reads: CASSLIVSRDNEQFF. For the CDR3, the DNA is TGTGCCAGCAGTTTAATCGTCAGCAGGGACAATGAGCAGTTCTTC.

The gene calls are TRBV10-1 and TRBJ2-3; weak D call: TRBD2 (6 bases). CDR3 length: 13 amino acids. V was shortened by 2 bases and J by 5 bases, with 8 bases between the two germline ends. The germline V gene encodes CDR1 WNHNN and CDR2 SYGVQD (reference sequence). CDR3 region: CASSEGGGDTQYF. The CDR3 nucleotides are TGCGCCAGCAGTGAGGGGGGAGGAGATACGCAGTATTTT.

The chain recombines TRBV4-1 with TRBJ1-2; maybe TRBD1 (6 bases). Trimming shortened V by 4 bases and J by 6 bases, and 15 bases separated the two germline ends. The CDR3 sequence is 14 residues long. Germline loops: CDR1 MGHRA, CDR2 YSYEKL. This CDR3 reads CASSPDSTPDGYTF. CDR3 bases: TGCGCCAGCAGCCCGGACAGTACCCCGGATGGCTACACCTTC.

The chain is built from TRBV29-1 and TRBJ2-7, with D perhaps matching TRBD2 (6 bases). The germline gives CDR1 SQVTM, CDR2 ANQGSEA. Trimming stripped 6 bases from V and 1 base from J, with 19 bases between. The CDR3 totals 15 residues. CDR3 in DNA: TGCAGCGTCCCTGCCCGGGGAGGCTTATCCTACGAGCAGTACTTC. As protein: CSVPARGGLSYEQYF.

The chain recombines TRBV7-2 with TRBJ1-5, with D possibly TRBD1 on 5 matching bases. The germline V gene has CDR1 SGHTA and CDR2 FQGNSA. CDR3 length equals 15 residues. The V gene lost 1 base and the J gene lost 7 bases, with 14 bases spanning the gap. CDR3 residues: CASSLVSGGGQPQHF. CDR3 DNA: TGTGCCAGCAGCTTAGTGTCGGGGGGAGGACAGCCCCAGCATTTT.

The V and J genes are TRBV6-4 and TRBJ1-1; no clear D gene. The CDR3 is made up of 14 amino acids. Germline-derived CDR1 and CDR2 are MRHNA and SNTAGT. V was pared by 8 bases and J by 3 bases, with 16 bases between. CDR3 sequence (DNA): TGTGCCAGCGCCCCAACCGCGCGGGACACTGAAGCTTTCTTT. Encoded protein: CASAPTARDTEAFF.

This clone appeared a single time. This chain uses TRBV6-5 with TRBJ1-2; possibly TRBD1 for D (5 bases). V lost 5 bases, J lost 3 bases, and 10 bases lay in between. The CDR3 has 13 amino acids. CDR1 and CDR2 (germline): MNHEY, SVGAGI. CDR3 in DNA: TGTGCCAGCAGTCAGGCGACAGACTATGGCTACACCTTC. Translation gives CASSQATDYGYTF.